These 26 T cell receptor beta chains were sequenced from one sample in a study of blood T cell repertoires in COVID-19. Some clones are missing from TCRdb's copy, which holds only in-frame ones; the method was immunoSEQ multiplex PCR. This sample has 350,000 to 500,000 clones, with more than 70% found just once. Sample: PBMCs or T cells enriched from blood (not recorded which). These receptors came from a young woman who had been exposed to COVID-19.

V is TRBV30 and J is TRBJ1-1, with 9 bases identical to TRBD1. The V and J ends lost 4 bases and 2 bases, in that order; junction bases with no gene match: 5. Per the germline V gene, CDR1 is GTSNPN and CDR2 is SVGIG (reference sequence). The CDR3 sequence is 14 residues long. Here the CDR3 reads CAWNRDRANTEAFF. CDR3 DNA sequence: TGTGCCTGGAATAGGGACAGGGCAAACACTGAAGCTTTCTTT.

The CDR3 nucleotides are TGCGCCAGCAGCTTGTGGGACAGGCTCTCCGAGCAGTACTTC. Amino acid sequence: CASSLWDRLSEQYF. The chain has TRBV5-1 and TRBJ2-7; 8 positions agree with TRBD1. With 1 base clipped from V and 6 bases from J, the junction kept 6 bases outside the gene matches. Germline CDR1 reads SGHRS; CDR2 reads YFSETQ. The CDR3 has 14 amino acids.

The CDR3 sequence: CASSPYSGGSYEQYF. The DNA of the CDR3 is TGTGCCAGCTCACCGTATAGCGGGGGATCCTACGAGCAGTACTTC. The chain carries TRBV18 and TRBJ2-7; 9 nucleotides line up with TRBD2. CDR1 and CDR2 (germline): KGHSH, LQKENI. Trimming cost V 3 bases and J 1 base; bases outside gene matches: 4. This CDR3 is 15 amino acids long.

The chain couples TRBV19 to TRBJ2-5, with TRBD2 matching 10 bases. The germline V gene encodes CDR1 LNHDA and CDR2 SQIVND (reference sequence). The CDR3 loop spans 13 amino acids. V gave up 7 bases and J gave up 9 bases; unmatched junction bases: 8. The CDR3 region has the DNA TGTGCCAGTAACGAGGGGCTAGCGGGAGCCCAGTACTTC. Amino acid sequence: CASNEGLAGAQYF.

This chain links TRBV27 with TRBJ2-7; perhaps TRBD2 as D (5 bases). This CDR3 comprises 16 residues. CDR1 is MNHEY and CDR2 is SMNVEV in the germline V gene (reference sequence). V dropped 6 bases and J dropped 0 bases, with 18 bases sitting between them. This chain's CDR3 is CASSFRTEGSSYEQYF. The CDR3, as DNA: TGTGCCAGCAGCTTTCGAACCGAGGGTAGCTCCTACGAGCAGTACTTC.

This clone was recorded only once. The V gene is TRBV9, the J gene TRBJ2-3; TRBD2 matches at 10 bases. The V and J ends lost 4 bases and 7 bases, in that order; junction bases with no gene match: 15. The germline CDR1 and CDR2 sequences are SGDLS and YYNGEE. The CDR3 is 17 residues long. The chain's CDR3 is CASSPGLAGGLGNTQYF. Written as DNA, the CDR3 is TGTGCCAGCAGCCCCGGGTTAGCGGGGGGTCTAGGGAATACGCAGTATTTT.

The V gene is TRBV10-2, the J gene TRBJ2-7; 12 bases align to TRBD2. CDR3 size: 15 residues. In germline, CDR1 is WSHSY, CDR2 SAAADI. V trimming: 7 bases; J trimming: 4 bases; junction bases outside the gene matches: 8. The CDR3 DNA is TGCGCCAGCAAAGAGAGACTAGCGGGAGCGTACGAGCAGTACTTC. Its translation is CASKERLAGAYEQYF.

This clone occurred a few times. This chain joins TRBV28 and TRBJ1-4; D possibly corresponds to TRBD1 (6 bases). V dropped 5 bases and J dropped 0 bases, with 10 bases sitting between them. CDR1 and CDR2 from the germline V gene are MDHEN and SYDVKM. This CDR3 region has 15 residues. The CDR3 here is CASSRPGATNEKLFF. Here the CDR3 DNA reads TGTGCCAGCAGTCGTCCAGGGGCAACTAATGAAAAACTGTTTTTT.

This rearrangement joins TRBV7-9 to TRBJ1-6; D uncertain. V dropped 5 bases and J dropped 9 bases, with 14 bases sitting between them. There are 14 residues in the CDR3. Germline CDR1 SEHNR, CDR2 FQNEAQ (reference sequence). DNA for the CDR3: TGTGCCAGCAGCCACGACTTGGATGGTTCACCCCTCCACTTT. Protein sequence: CASSHDLDGSPLHF.

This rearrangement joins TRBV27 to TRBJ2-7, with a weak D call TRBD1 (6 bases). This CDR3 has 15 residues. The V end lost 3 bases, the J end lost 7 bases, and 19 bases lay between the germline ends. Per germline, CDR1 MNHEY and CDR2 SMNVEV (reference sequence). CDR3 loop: CASSLGAQVVGEQYF. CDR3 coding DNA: TGTGCCAGCAGTTTGGGGGCACAAGTGGTTGGGGAGCAGTACTTC.

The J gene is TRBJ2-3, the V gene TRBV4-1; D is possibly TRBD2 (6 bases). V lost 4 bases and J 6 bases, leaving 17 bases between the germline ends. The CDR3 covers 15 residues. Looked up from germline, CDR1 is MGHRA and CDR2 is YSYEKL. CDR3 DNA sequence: TGCGCCAGCAGCCCCGGGACGGGCGGAGGGGATACGCAGTATTTT. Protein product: CASSPGTGGGDTQYF.

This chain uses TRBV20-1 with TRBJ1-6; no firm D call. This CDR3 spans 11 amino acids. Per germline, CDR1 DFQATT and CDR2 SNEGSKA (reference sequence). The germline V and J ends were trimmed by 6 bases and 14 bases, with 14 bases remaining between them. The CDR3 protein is CSARDSRTLHF. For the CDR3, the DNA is TGCAGTGCACGAGACTCTCGCACCCTCCACTTT.

The CDR3 nucleotides are TGTGCCAGCAGTCCTCCTAGCGTCTCCTACGAGCAGTACTTC. This codes for CASSPPSVSYEQYF. The chain employs TRBV28 and TRBJ2-7; D might be TRBD2 (6 bases). Germline V gene data show CDR1 as MDHEN and CDR2 as SYDVKM. The germline V and J ends were trimmed by 5 bases and 0 bases, with 11 bases remaining between them. The CDR3 runs to 14 residues.

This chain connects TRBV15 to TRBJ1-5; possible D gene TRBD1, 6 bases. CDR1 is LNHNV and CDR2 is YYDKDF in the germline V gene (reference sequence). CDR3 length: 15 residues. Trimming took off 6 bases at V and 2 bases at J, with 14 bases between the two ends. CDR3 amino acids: CATRFLRQGNQPQHF. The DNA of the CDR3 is TGTGCCACCAGATTCCTCCGACAGGGCAATCAGCCCCAGCATTTT.

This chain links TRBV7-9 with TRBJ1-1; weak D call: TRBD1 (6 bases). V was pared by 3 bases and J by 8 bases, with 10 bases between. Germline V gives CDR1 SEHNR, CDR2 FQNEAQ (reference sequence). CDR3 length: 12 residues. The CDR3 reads CASSFTGPEAFF. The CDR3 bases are TGTGCCAGCAGCTTCACAGGGCCCGAAGCTTTCTTT.

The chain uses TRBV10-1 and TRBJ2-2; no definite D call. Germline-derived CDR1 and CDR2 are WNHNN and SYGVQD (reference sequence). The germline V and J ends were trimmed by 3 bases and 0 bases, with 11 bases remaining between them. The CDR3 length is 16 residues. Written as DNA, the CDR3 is TGCGCCAGCAGTGATAGACTGGCCCCGAACACCGGGGAGCTGTTTTTT. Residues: CASSDRLAPNTGELFF.

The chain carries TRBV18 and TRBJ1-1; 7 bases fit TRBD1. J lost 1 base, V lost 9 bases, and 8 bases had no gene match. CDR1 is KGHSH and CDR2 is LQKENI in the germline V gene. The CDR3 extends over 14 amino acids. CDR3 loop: CASFRQGRNTEAFF. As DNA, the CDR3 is TGTGCCAGTTTTAGACAGGGCCGGAACACTGAAGCTTTCTTT.

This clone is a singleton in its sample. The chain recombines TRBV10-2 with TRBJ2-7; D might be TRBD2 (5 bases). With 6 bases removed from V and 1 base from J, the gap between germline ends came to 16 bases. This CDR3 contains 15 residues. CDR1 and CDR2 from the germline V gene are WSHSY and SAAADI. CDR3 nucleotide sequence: TGCGCCAGCAGCCTATTGACACCGGGGTCCTACGAGCAGTACTTC. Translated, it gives CASSLLTPGSYEQYF.

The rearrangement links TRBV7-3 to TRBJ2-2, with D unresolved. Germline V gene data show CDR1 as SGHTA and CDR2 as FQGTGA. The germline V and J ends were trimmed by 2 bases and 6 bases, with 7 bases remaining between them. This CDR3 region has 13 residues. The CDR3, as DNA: TGTGCCAGCAGCTTAGTCCGGGCCGGGGAGCTGTTTTTT. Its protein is CASSLVRAGELFF.

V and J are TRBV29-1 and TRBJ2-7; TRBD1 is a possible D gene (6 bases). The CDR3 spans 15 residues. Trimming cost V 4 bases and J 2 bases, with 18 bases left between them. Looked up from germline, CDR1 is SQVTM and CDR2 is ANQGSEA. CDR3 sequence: CSVAIRGMVPYEQYF. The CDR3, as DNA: TGCAGCGTTGCCATCAGGGGTATGGTCCCCTACGAGCAGTACTTC.

The CDR3 loop is CASSSDSIEAFF. For the CDR3, the DNA is TGCGCCAGCAGTTCTGACAGCATCGAAGCTTTCTTT. The chain combines TRBV5-1 with TRBJ1-1, with a weak D call TRBD1 (5 bases). V dropped 5 bases and J dropped 8 bases, with 13 bases sitting between them. The CDR3 runs to 12 residues. The germline CDR1 and CDR2 sequences are SGHRS and YFSETQ.

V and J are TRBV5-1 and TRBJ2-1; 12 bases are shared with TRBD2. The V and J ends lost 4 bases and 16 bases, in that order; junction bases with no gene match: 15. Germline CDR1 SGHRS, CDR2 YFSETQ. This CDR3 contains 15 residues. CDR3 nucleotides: TGCGCCAGCAGCCCGACTAGCGGGAGCCATACCAGCAGTTTCTTC. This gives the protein CASSPTSGSHTSSFF. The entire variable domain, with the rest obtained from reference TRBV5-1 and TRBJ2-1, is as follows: KAGVTQTPRYLIKTRGQQVTLSCSPISGHRSVSWYQQTPGQGLQFLFEYFSETQRNKGNFPGRFSGRQFSNSRSEMNVSTLELGDSALYLCASSPTSGSHTSSFFGPGTRLTVL.

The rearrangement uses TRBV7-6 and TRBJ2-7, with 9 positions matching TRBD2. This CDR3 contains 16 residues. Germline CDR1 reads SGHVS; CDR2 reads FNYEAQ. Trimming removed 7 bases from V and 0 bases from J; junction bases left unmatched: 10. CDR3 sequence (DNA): TGTGCCAGCATATTGATTAGCGGGGGCGACTCCTACGAGCAGTACTTC. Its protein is CASILISGGDSYEQYF.

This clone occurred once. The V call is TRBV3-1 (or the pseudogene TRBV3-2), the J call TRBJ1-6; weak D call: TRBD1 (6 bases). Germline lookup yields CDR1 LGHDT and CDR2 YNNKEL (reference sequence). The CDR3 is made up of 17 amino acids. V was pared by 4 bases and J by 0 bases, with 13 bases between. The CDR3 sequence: CASSLLGQSSYNSPLHF. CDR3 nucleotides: TGTGCCAGCAGCCTACTCGGACAGAGCTCCTATAATTCACCCCTCCACTTT.

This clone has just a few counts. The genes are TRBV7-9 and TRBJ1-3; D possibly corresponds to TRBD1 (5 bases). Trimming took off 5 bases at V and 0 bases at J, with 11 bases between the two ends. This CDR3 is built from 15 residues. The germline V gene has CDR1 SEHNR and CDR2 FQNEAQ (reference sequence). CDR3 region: CASSARQSSGNTIYF. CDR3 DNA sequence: TGTGCCAGCAGCGCAAGACAGAGCTCTGGAAACACCATATATTTT.

CDR3 sequence reads: CASSYVGSQGEKLFF. The CDR3 nucleotides are TGTGCCAGCAGTTACGTGGGCAGCCAGGGGGAAAAACTGTTTTTT. The V call is TRBV6-5, the J call TRBJ1-4; perhaps TRBD1 as D (6 bases). V shed 2 bases and J shed 8 bases, with 15 bases lying between them. Germline V lookup: CDR1 MNHEY, CDR2 SVGAGI. CDR3 length: 15 residues.